This T cell receptor (beta chain) is drawn from a study of cytomegalovirus exposure and HLA in healthy donors (dated by TCRdb to 2017 to 2019). With respect to the entire study: A later analysis indicated that the 120 validation repertoires were generated on the platform also employed for the 650 to 850 repertoires of the first cohort. The study aimed to test whether cataloging public T cell receptors could reveal signatures of past pathogen exposure. Besides the first cohort of roughly 660 subjects, a separate validation cohort made up of over a hundred different subjects was used. To predict cytomegalovirus infection status, the study combined high-throughput TCR immunosequencing, statistical association of individual TCRs with disease status, and machine learning. Results the study describes overall, beyond this receptor: The classifier was reported to diagnose cytomegalovirus status with high specificity and sensitivity in both the original cohort and the validation cohort. In vitro tests confirmed that three of the cytomegalovirus-associated TCR beta chains recognize cytomegalovirus antigens. All 120 or so repertoires were used to score co-occurrence in the validation cohort in a later analysis, because that analysis had no HLA typing for the cohort. The study listed approximately 150 TCR beta chains as associated with cytomegalovirus. While some public TCRs were present in many individuals, most TCR sequences turned up only very rarely across donors. In a later analysis, TCRs clustered in the first cohort were found to also tend to co-occur in the 120 or so validation repertoires, with 90% to 95% of cluster scores above 0. It was suggested by the authors that the approach could potentially be generalized to other disease states and immunological phenotypes.

Counted from cysteine to phenylalanine, this CDR3 has 16 amino acids. The only DNA kept is the CDR3, 48 bases in frame from the first base. CDR1 SGHNT and CDR2 YYREEE were looked up in the germline V gene (reference sequence). V is clipped by 1 base and J by 2 bases, and the sequence between their germline boundaries is 14 bases long. The receptor library was made with the immunoSEQ multiplex PCR assay. On the study's bioinformatics: To diagnose cytomegalovirus status from the catalog of TCR beta chain sequences, a statistical classification framework was built. The table was pulled from immuneACCESS by TCRdb, which kept in-frame rearrangements only. Such tables lose some clones; where checked, under half of the loss comes from unresolved V genes, and the rest has no known cause. V and J calls and clone size follow that table, whereas D and trimming were derived from the DNA. The sample table shows roughly 120,000 clones, and around 94% are seen once. 1% to 1.5% of the sample is held by the ten biggest clonotypes.

Regarding this clone: Its antigen is unknown. No much larger clonotype is one base removed from it; base qualities were not supplied.

Separate from the roughly 660-subject first cohort, the validation cohort of roughly 120 subjects was the group to which the donors belonged. This sequence was found in a woman aged 18-35 years in good health and CMV-seronegative. Sequenced: PBMCs. The sequence is built from TRBV5-4 and TRBJ2-3, with a weak D call of TRBD2 (7 bases match). The CDR3 sequence is CASSLSAGAYTDTQYF. The nucleotide sequence is TGTGCCAGCAGCTTGAGTGCGGGGGCCTACACAGATACGCAGTATTTT. Beyond the CDR3, the reference TRBV5-4 and TRBJ2-3 genes provide the residues; the full variable domain reads: ETGVTQSPTHLIKTRGQQVTLRCSSQSGHNTVSWYQQALGQGPQFIFQYYREEENGRGNFPPRFSGLQFPNYSSELNVNALELDDSALYLCASSLSAGAYTDTQYFGPGTRLTVL.